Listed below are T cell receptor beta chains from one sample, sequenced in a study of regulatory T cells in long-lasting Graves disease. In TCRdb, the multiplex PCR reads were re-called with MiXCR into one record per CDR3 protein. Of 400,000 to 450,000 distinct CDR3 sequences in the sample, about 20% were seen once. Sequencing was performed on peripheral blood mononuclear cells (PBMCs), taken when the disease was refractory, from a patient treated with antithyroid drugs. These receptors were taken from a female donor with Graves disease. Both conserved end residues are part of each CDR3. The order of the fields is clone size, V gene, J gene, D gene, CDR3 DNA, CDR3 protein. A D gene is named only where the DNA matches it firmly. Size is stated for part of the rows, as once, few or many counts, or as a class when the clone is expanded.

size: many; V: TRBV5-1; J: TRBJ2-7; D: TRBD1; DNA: TGTGCCAGCAGCTTAGGGGGCGGATCCTACGAGCAGTACTTC; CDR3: CASSLGGGSYEQYF
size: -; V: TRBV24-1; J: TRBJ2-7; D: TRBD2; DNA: TGTGCCACCAGTGATCCCATAGCGGGTTCCCACGAGCAGTACTTC; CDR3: CATSDPIAGSHEQYF
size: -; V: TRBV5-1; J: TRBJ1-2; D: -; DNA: TGCGCCAGCAGCTTGCTTACGGGGGCCAGCAGTGGCTACACCTTC; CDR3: CASSLLTGASSGYTF
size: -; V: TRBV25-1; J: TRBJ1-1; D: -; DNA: TGTGCCAGCAGGATGCTGGGGGCGAACACTGAAGCTTTCTTT; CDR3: CASRMLGANTEAFF
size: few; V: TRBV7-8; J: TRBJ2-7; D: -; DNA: TGTGCCAGCAGCCGGACAGAATCCTACGAGCAGTACTTC; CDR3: CASSRTESYEQYF
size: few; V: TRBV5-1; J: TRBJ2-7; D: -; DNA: TGCGCCAGCAGCTTGGATACAATAGCCTACGAGCAGTACTTC; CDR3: CASSLDTIAYEQYF
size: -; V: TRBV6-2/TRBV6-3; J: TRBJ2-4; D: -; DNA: TGTGCCAGCAGTTACGGAAGAGGACTAGCCAAAAACATTCAGTACTTC; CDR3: CASSYGRGLAKNIQYF
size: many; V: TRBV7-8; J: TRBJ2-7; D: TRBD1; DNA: TGTGCCAGCAGCTTAGGGGACAGAAGCTCCTACGAGCAGTACTTC; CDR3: CASSLGDRSSYEQYF
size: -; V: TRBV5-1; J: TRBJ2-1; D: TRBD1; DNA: TGCGCCAGCAGCCAGCCGGGACAGGGGGCGGGTGAGCAGTTCTTC; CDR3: CASSQPGQGAGEQFF
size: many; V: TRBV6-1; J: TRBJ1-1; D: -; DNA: TGTGCCACGCGGGAGCAATTGAACACTGAAGCTTTCTTT; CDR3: CATREQLNTEAFF
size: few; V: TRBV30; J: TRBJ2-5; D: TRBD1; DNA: TGTGCCTGGGCAGGGGGAGAGACCCAGTACTTC; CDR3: CAWAGGETQYF
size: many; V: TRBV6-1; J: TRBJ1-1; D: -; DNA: TGTGCCAGCAGTGACGATCGCCTTGGCGGCACTGAAGCTTTCTTT; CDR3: CASSDDRLGGTEAFF
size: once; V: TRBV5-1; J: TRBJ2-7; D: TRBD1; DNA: TGCGCCAGCAGCCCTACGGCGACAGGGGCGTCCTACGAGCAGTACTTC; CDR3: CASSPTATGASYEQYF
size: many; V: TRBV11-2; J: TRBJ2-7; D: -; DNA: TGTGCCAGCAGCGTGACCGGGAACAGGGATCACGAGCAGTACTTC; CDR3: CASSVTGNRDHEQYF
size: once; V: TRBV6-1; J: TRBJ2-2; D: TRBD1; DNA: TGTGCCAGCAAGACAGGGTTGAACACCGGGGAGCTGTTTTTT; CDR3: CASKTGLNTGELFF
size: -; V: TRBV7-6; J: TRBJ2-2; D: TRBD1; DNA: TGTGCCAGCAGCTTAGAGGGGACAGGGACGAACACCGGGGAGCTGTTTTTT; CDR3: CASSLEGTGTNTGELFF
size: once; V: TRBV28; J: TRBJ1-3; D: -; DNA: TGTGCCAGCACCTCAGGTAGCATCTCTGGAAACACCATATATTTT; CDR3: CASTSGSISGNTIYF
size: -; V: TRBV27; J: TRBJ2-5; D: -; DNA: TGTGCCAGCTCCGTTCTAGCGTTCGAGACCCAGTACTTC; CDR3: CASSVLAFETQYF
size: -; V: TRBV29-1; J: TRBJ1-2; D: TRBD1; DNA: TGCAGCGTTGAGAAGGGGGCTCTTGGTGGCTACACCTTC; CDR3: CSVEKGALGGYTF
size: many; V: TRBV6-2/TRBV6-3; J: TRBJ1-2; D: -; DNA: TGTGCCAGCAGAAAGCTACCGACAGCCGACTATGGCTACACCTTC; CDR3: CASRKLPTADYGYTF
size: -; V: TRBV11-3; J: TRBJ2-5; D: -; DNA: TGTGCCAGCAGCTTAGCGGCAGGGAGGTTGGAGACCCAGTACTTC; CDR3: CASSLAAGRLETQYF
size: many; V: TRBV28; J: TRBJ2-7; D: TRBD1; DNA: TGTGCCAGCAGTCGCGGGACAGGGGTTCACGAGCAGTACTTC; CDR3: CASSRGTGVHEQYF
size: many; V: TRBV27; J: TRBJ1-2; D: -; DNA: TGTGCCAGCAGGGAAGGGGGGAACTATGGCTACACCTTC; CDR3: CASREGGNYGYTF
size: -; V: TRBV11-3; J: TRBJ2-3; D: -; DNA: TGTGCCAGCAGCTTAGGCACTATAACAGATACGCAGTATTTT; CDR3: CASSLGTITDTQYF
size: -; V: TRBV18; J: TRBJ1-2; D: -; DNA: TGTGCCAGTTCACCACCCCAGACCCCAGCTAACTATGGCTACACCTTC; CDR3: CASSPPQTPANYGYTF